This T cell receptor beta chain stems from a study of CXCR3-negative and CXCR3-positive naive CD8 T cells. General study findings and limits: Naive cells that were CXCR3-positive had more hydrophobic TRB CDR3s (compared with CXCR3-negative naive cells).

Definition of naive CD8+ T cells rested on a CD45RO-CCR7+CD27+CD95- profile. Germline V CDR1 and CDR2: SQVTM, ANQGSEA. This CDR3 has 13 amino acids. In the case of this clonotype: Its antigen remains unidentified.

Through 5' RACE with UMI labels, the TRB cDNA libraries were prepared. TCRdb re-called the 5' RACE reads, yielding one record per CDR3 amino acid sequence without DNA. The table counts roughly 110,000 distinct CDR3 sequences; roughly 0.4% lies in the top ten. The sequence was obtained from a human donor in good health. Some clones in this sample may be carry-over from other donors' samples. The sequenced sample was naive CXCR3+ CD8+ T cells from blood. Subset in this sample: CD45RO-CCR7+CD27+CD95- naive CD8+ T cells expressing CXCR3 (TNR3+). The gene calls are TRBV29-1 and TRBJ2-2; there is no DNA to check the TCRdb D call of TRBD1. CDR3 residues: CSARDQNTGELFF.